The T cell receptor (beta chain) described here comes from a study of shared clonotypes between healthy human individuals. The assay was immunoSEQ multiplex PCR, and TCRdb's table has in-frame clones only and misses some. The sample carries about 1.5 million clones, 95% to 99% recorded once. The CDR3 covers 14 residues. V gave up 3 bases and J gave up 8 bases; unmatched junction bases: 9. Germline CDR1 and CDR2: WSHSY and SAAADI. This TCR came from a man between 25 and 39 years old in good health. The chain couples TRBV10-2 to TRBJ1-2; 7 nucleotides line up with TRBD1. Material for sequencing was naive CD4+ T cells sorted from blood. Subset: CD45RA+ positively selected. CDR3 amino acids: CASSEATGQGGYTF. The CDR3 nucleotides read TGCGCCAGCAGTGAAGCGACAGGGCAGGGGGGCTACACCTTC.